These T cell receptor beta chains were read from a single sample in a study of OX40 agonist ivuxolimab in advanced cancers. The assay was immunoSEQ multiplex PCR, and TCRdb's table has in-frame clones only and misses some. The sample includes tens of thousands of clones, about four fifths of them seen just once. Material: CD4+ or CD8+ T cells sorted from blood, obtained in a trial of the OX40 agonist ivuxolimab. The receptors here all came from an adult with an advanced solid tumor such as melanoma, head and neck, liver or kidney cancer. Each CDR3 is given with its conserved first and last residue. The D gene is left open where the match is weak. The size field is filled for only some rows; it gives once, few, many or a size class.

J gene: TRBJ2-3
clone size: -
V gene: TRBV7-8
D gene: -
CDR3 protein: CASTDVIGSSSDTQYF
CDR3 DNA: TGTGCCAGCACCGACGTAATCGGGTCATCGTCAGATACGCAGTATTTT

J gene: TRBJ2-7
clone size: few
V gene: TRBV6-1
D gene: -
CDR3 protein: CASHRGYEQYF
CDR3 DNA: TGTGCCAGTCATAGGGGCTACGAGCAGTACTTC

J gene: TRBJ1-1
clone size: -
V gene: TRBV15
D gene: TRBD1
CDR3 protein: CATSKSGGNTEAFF
CDR3 DNA: TGTGCCACCAGCAAATCAGGGGGGAACACTGAAGCTTTCTTT

J gene: TRBJ2-2
clone size: -
V gene: TRBV6-1
D gene: -
CDR3 protein: CASSSQGRGGELFF
CDR3 DNA: TGTGCCAGCAGTTCACAAGGACGGGGCGGGGAGCTGTTTTTT

J gene: TRBJ2-1
clone size: once
V gene: TRBV19
D gene: TRBD2
CDR3 protein: CASSIVRGEYNEQFF
CDR3 DNA: TGTGCCAGTAGTATAGTCCGGGGGGAATACAATGAGCAGTTCTTC

J gene: TRBJ1-2
clone size: -
V gene: TRBV6-6
D gene: -
CDR3 protein: CASSYSDLGARGYTF
CDR3 DNA: TGTGCCAGCAGTTACTCCGACCTGGGGGCTCGAGGCTACACCTTC

J gene: TRBJ2-3
clone size: few
V gene: TRBV7-3
D gene: -
CDR3 protein: CASSLSRSDTQYF
CDR3 DNA: TGTGCCAGCAGCTTAAGCAGGTCAGATACGCAGTATTTT

J gene: TRBJ1-2
clone size: -
V gene: TRBV4-1
D gene: TRBD1
CDR3 protein: CASSQVDFVGTANYGYTF
CDR3 DNA: TGCGCCAGCAGCCAAGTGGATTTCGTTGGGACAGCTAACTATGGCTACACCTTC

J gene: TRBJ1-1
clone size: -
V gene: TRBV4-2
D gene: -
CDR3 protein: CASSLGWNTEAFF
CDR3 DNA: TGTGCCAGCAGCTTGGGGTGGAACACTGAAGCTTTCTTT

J gene: TRBJ1-1
clone size: few
V gene: TRBV7-9
D gene: -
CDR3 protein: CASSSRRSGTEAFF
CDR3 DNA: TGTGCCAGCAGCTCCAGAAGGTCGGGGACTGAAGCTTTCTTT

J gene: TRBJ1-6
clone size: -
V gene: TRBV4-2
D gene: TRBD1
CDR3 protein: CASSEGTVSDSPLHF
CDR3 DNA: TGTGCCAGCAGCGAAGGGACAGTTTCGGATTCACCCCTCCACTTT

J gene: TRBJ1-2
clone size: -
V gene: TRBV7-2
D gene: -
CDR3 protein: CASSLLRNGYTF
CDR3 DNA: TGTGCCAGCAGCTTATTAAGGAATGGCTACACCTTC

J gene: TRBJ1-4
clone size: -
V gene: TRBV19
D gene: -
CDR3 protein: CASSMGTLTNEKLFF
CDR3 DNA: TGTGCCAGTAGTATGGGGACCTTAACTAATGAAAAACTGTTTTTT

J gene: TRBJ1-2
clone size: -
V gene: TRBV29-1
D gene: TRBD1
CDR3 protein: CSVSGTGASNYGYTF
CDR3 DNA: TGCAGCGTTTCGGGGACAGGGGCCTCTAACTATGGCTACACCTTC

J gene: TRBJ2-1
clone size: -
V gene: TRBV4-2
D gene: TRBD2
CDR3 protein: CASSQERTSGGWNEQFF
CDR3 DNA: TGTGCCAGCAGCCAAGAGAGGACTAGCGGGGGGTGGAATGAGCAGTTCTTC

J gene: TRBJ1-2
clone size: once
V gene: TRBV10-1
D gene: -
CDR3 protein: CASSGQANYGYTF
CDR3 DNA: TGCGCCAGCAGTGGACAGGCAAACTATGGCTACACCTTC

J gene: TRBJ1-2
clone size: -
V gene: TRBV27
D gene: TRBD1
CDR3 protein: CASSRDSNYGYTF
CDR3 DNA: TGTGCCAGCAGCCGGGACAGTAACTATGGCTACACCTTC

J gene: TRBJ2-5
clone size: -
V gene: TRBV2
D gene: -
CDR3 protein: CASSELGTILTQYF
CDR3 DNA: TGTGCCAGCAGTGAATTGGGAACCATTTTGACCCAGTACTTC

J gene: TRBJ2-1
clone size: -
V gene: TRBV5-4
D gene: TRBD1
CDR3 protein: CASSPRDRVSNEQFF
CDR3 DNA: TGTGCCAGCAGCCCACGGGACAGGGTCTCCAATGAGCAGTTCTTC

J gene: TRBJ1-5
clone size: -
V gene: TRBV19
D gene: -
CDR3 protein: CASSNGRGGQPQHF
CDR3 DNA: TGTGCCAGTAGTAATGGTCGGGGTGGTCAGCCCCAGCATTTT

J gene: TRBJ1-5
clone size: -
V gene: TRBV7-9
D gene: -
CDR3 protein: CASSSGDSNQPQHF
CDR3 DNA: TGTGCCAGCAGCTCAGGGGATAGCAATCAGCCCCAGCATTTT

J gene: TRBJ1-3
clone size: -
V gene: TRBV18
D gene: -
CDR3 protein: CASSPSDGNTIYF
CDR3 DNA: TGTGCCAGCTCACCCTCGGATGGAAACACCATATATTTT